A single sample gave rise to the 8 T cell receptor beta chains below, sequenced in a study of type 1 regulatory T cells. These receptors are not linked to any known antigen. Each CDR3 protein is one row after TCRdb ran MiXCR on the reads. The data hold about 62,000 distinct CDR3 sequences, with 62% observed a single time. The material sequenced was cultured non-Tr1 T cells, either the whole culture or a sorted T cell fraction (not recorded which). Source of these receptors: a human donor in good health.

This clonotype was seen ten or more times. The V gene is TRBV4-1, the J gene TRBJ2-2; D unclear. Trimming cost V 1 base and J 2 bases, with 20 bases left between them. Germline CDR1 reads MGHRA; CDR2 reads YSYEKL. The CDR3 is 19 amino acids. CDR3: CASSQAHVSGPVNTGELFF. CDR3 DNA: TGCGCCAGCAGCCAAGCCCACGTCTCCGGACCCGTCAACACCGGGGAGCTGTTTTTT.

This chain links TRBV10-3 with TRBJ1-5; D unclear. Germline assignment: CDR1 ENHRY and CDR2 SYGVKD. The CDR3 loop spans 14 amino acids. Trimming took off 0 bases at V and 2 bases at J, with 5 bases between the two ends. CDR3 amino acids: CAISESVGNQPQHF. The CDR3 DNA sequence: TGTGCCATCAGTGAGTCGGTGGGCAATCAGCCCCAGCATTTT.

The chain joins TRBV2 to TRBJ1-2, with D hard to call. The CDR3 totals 15 residues. Germline assignment: CDR1 SNHLY and CDR2 FYNNEI. V gave up 5 bases and J gave up 8 bases, with 21 bases separating them. CDR3 protein: CASSPAVGTTSGYTF. The CDR3 DNA reads as TGTGCCAGCAGTCCCGCCGTAGGAACAACTAGCGGCTACACCTTC.

This clonotype is judged medium-sized. This sequence joins TRBV27 and TRBJ2-2; TRBD2 agrees at 12 bases. With 2 bases clipped from V and 6 bases from J, the junction kept 4 bases outside the gene matches. This CDR3 region has 16 residues. Germline V CDR1 and CDR2: MNHEY, SMNVEV (reference sequence). The CDR3, as DNA: TGTGCCAGCAGTTTAATGACTAGCGGGAGCTCCGGGGAGCTGTTTTTT. This gives the protein CASSLMTSGSSGELFF.

The J gene is TRBJ2-2, the V gene TRBV27, with 10 positions matching TRBD2. There are 20 residues in the CDR3. The germline V gene has CDR1 MNHEY and CDR2 SMNVEV (reference sequence). V lost 5 bases to trimming and J lost 6 bases; unmatched junction nucleotides: 21. The CDR3 spells CASSPRLGTSAGGLAGELFF. CDR3 sequence (DNA): TGTGCCAGCAGTCCCCGACTAGGGACTAGCGCCGGGGGGTTGGCCGGGGAGCTGTTTTTT.

The chain employs TRBV7-9 and TRBJ2-3; no definite D call. The CDR3 extends over 14 amino acids. Per the germline V gene, CDR1 is SEHNR and CDR2 is FQNEAQ (reference sequence). Trimming left V 6 bases short and J 1 base short, with 11 bases between. CDR3 in DNA: TGTGCCAGCAGTCCTTCGAGCGGCACAGATACGCAGTATTTT. This codes for CASSPSSGTDTQYF.

To note about this clonotype: One end of the junction is discordant with germline, which a read error may explain. This chain connects TRBV12-3 or TRBV12-4 to TRBJ2-5; 11 nucleotides match TRBD2. The CDR3 contains 12 residues. As DNA, the CDR3 is TGTGCCAGCAGCCGACTAGCGGGACACGGGATCTTC. Amino acids: CASSRLAGHGIF.

For this clonotype: Since a much larger clone is just one base distant, this may be a read error. The chain couples TRBV7-9 to TRBJ2-1, with unresolved D. The CDR3 extends over 12 amino acids. Trimming shortened V by 4 bases and J by 8 bases, and 9 bases separated the two germline ends. Germline-derived CDR1 and CDR2 are SEHNR and FQNEAQ (reference sequence). The CDR3 loop is CASSSEVDEQFF. In nucleotides, the CDR3 is TGTGCCAGCAGCTCCGAAGTGGATGAGCAGTTCTTC.